Listed below are T cell receptor beta chains from one sample, sequenced in a study of T cell responses to AZD1222 COVID-19 vaccine. The protocol was immunoSEQ multiplex PCR, while the TCRdb copy is restricted to in-frame clones and leaves out a portion. This sample has about 110,000 clones; roughly 87% occur once, and the top ten carry approximately 1.2%. The material sequenced was peripheral blood, taken on day 0 of AZD1222 vaccination. The receptors stem from an adult in good health. Each CDR3 is given with its conserved first and last residue. D genes are given only for firm matches. The size field is filled for only some rows; it gives once, few, many or a size class.

j_gene: TRBJ2-2
d_gene: -
v_gene: TRBV19
abundance: -
CDR3nt: TGTGCCTCCAAGGGGCCCCCCAGCGGGGAGCTGTTTTTT
CDR3aa: CASKGPPSGELFF

j_gene: TRBJ2-7
d_gene: TRBD2
v_gene: TRBV4-1
abundance: -
CDR3nt: TGCGCCAGCCGGGGACTAGCGGGGGGTGAGCAGTACTTC
CDR3aa: CASRGLAGGEQYF

j_gene: TRBJ1-1
d_gene: -
v_gene: TRBV19
abundance: -
CDR3nt: TGTGCCATAAGAGAGGAGACTGAAGCTTTCTTT
CDR3aa: CAIREETEAFF

j_gene: TRBJ1-1
d_gene: TRBD1
v_gene: TRBV18
abundance: -
CDR3nt: TGTGCCAGCTCAGAAAAGGGACAGGGGAACACTGAAGCTTTCTTT
CDR3aa: CASSEKGQGNTEAFF

j_gene: TRBJ1-1
d_gene: -
v_gene: TRBV4-1
abundance: -
CDR3nt: TGCGCCAGCAGCCAAGGGGAGCTCGGGGGCGCGGGCACTGAAGCTTTCTTT
CDR3aa: CASSQGELGGAGTEAFF

j_gene: TRBJ1-2
d_gene: -
v_gene: TRBV10-3
abundance: -
CDR3nt: TGTGCCATCAGTGAGTCTTCTTGGGGGAGTGACGGCTACACCTTC
CDR3aa: CAISESSWGSDGYTF

j_gene: TRBJ1-2
d_gene: TRBD1
v_gene: TRBV7-2
abundance: -
CDR3nt: TGTGCCAGCAGCTCGGGACAGGGGGCGCCGGGCTACACCTTC
CDR3aa: CASSSGQGAPGYTF

j_gene: TRBJ1-1
d_gene: -
v_gene: TRBV20-1
abundance: -
CDR3nt: TGCAGTGCTAGTAGGGGCCAGGCCACTGAAGCTTTCTTT
CDR3aa: CSASRGQATEAFF

j_gene: TRBJ1-1
d_gene: -
v_gene: TRBV19
abundance: -
CDR3nt: TGTGCCATCCCCCAGGGAGGAACTGAAGCTTTCTTT
CDR3aa: CAIPQGGTEAFF

j_gene: TRBJ2-1
d_gene: -
v_gene: TRBV29-1
abundance: -
CDR3nt: TGCAGCGTGGGCACTCGTATAAATGAGCAGTTCTTC
CDR3aa: CSVGTRINEQFF

j_gene: TRBJ1-2
d_gene: -
v_gene: TRBV29-1
abundance: -
CDR3nt: TGCAGCGCGGAGGAGAACTATGGCTACACCTTC
CDR3aa: CSAEENYGYTF

j_gene: TRBJ1-3
d_gene: -
v_gene: TRBV3-1/TRBV3-2
abundance: -
CDR3nt: TGTGCCAGCAGCCAAGTAGGGACTGGAAACACCATATATTTT
CDR3aa: CASSQVGTGNTIYF

j_gene: TRBJ1-2
d_gene: -
v_gene: TRBV20-1
abundance: -
CDR3nt: TGCAGTGCTCGGACGGACCGCGTCGGCACCTTC
CDR3aa: CSARTDRVGTF

j_gene: TRBJ2-5
d_gene: -
v_gene: TRBV29-1
abundance: -
CDR3nt: TGCAGCGTTGAACTACCAGGCCAAGAGACCCAGTACTTC
CDR3aa: CSVELPGQETQYF

j_gene: TRBJ1-3
d_gene: -
v_gene: TRBV7-6
abundance: -
CDR3nt: TGTGCCAGCAGCCCCGGCACGGGGGGCGGAAACACCATATATTTT
CDR3aa: CASSPGTGGGNTIYF

j_gene: TRBJ2-1
d_gene: TRBD1
v_gene: TRBV25-1
abundance: -
CDR3nt: TGTGCCAGCAGTGACGGGGACAGGGAGAGCTCCTACAATGAGCAGTTCTTC
CDR3aa: CASSDGDRESSYNEQFF

j_gene: TRBJ1-1
d_gene: -
v_gene: TRBV7-9
abundance: -
CDR3nt: TGTGCCAGCAGCTTAGTAGCGGATAAGAACACTGAAGCTTTCTTT
CDR3aa: CASSLVADKNTEAFF

j_gene: TRBJ2-7
d_gene: TRBD2
v_gene: TRBV5-5
abundance: once
CDR3nt: TGTGCCAGCAGCTTTGGGACTAGCGGTACCTACGAGCAGTACTTC
CDR3aa: CASSFGTSGTYEQYF

j_gene: TRBJ2-3
d_gene: -
v_gene: TRBV6-2/TRBV6-3
abundance: once
CDR3nt: TGTGCCAGCAGTTGGCAGCGGGCAGATACGCAGTATTTT
CDR3aa: CASSWQRADTQYF

j_gene: TRBJ2-4
d_gene: TRBD1
v_gene: TRBV12-3/TRBV12-4
abundance: -
CDR3nt: TGTGCCAGCAGCCCCGGGACAGCACAGTACTTC
CDR3aa: CASSPGTAQYF

j_gene: TRBJ1-3
d_gene: -
v_gene: TRBV3-1/TRBV3-2
abundance: -
CDR3nt: TGTGCCAGCAGCCAAGATTCAGGCGTTTGGAACACCATATATTTT
CDR3aa: CASSQDSGVWNTIYF

j_gene: TRBJ1-1
d_gene: -
v_gene: TRBV19
abundance: -
CDR3nt: TGTGCCAGCAGCCTCGTTGGGATGAACACTGAAGCTTTCTTT
CDR3aa: CASSLVGMNTEAFF

j_gene: TRBJ2-1
d_gene: -
v_gene: TRBV28
abundance: -
CDR3nt: TGTGCCAGCAGTTGGGGCTCTTACAATGAGCAGTTCTTC
CDR3aa: CASSWGSYNEQFF

j_gene: TRBJ2-7
d_gene: TRBD2
v_gene: TRBV4-2
abundance: -
CDR3nt: TGTGCCAGCAGCCAAGATTCGAGCGGGGGGGCCTACGAGCAGTACTTC
CDR3aa: CASSQDSSGGAYEQYF

j_gene: TRBJ1-2
d_gene: -
v_gene: TRBV18
abundance: -
CDR3nt: TGTGCCAGCTCACCACCGGGGGGCTATGGCTACACCTTC
CDR3aa: CASSPPGGYGYTF

j_gene: TRBJ1-5
d_gene: TRBD1
v_gene: TRBV7-9
abundance: -
CDR3nt: TGTGCCAGCAGCACGTCGGACAGGGATCAGCCCCAGCATTTT
CDR3aa: CASSTSDRDQPQHF

j_gene: TRBJ2-2
d_gene: -
v_gene: TRBV4-1
abundance: -
CDR3nt: TGCGCCAGCAGCCCCCCCCGGGCGGGGTCTAACACCGGGGAGCTGTTTTTT
CDR3aa: CASSPPRAGSNTGELFF

j_gene: TRBJ1-2
d_gene: -
v_gene: TRBV29-1
abundance: -
CDR3nt: TGCAGCGTTGAATTGGGGCGGAGCCCTCCGTTTAACTATGGCTACACCTTC
CDR3aa: CSVELGRSPPFNYGYTF

j_gene: TRBJ1-5
d_gene: -
v_gene: TRBV15
abundance: -
CDR3nt: TGTGCCACCAGCAGAGTTGAGGGTCAGCCCCAGCATTTT
CDR3aa: CATSRVEGQPQHF

j_gene: TRBJ1-5
d_gene: -
v_gene: TRBV7-2
abundance: -
CDR3nt: TGTGCCAGCAGCTTTTCGTCGGGACAGCCCCAGCATTTT
CDR3aa: CASSFSSGQPQHF

j_gene: TRBJ1-5
d_gene: -
v_gene: TRBV3-1/TRBV3-2
abundance: -
CDR3nt: TGTGCCAGCAGCCAAGTTCCGGGGGCCGTTCAGCCCCAGCATTTT
CDR3aa: CASSQVPGAVQPQHF

j_gene: TRBJ1-3
d_gene: -
v_gene: TRBV2
abundance: -
CDR3nt: TGTGCCAGCAGGGTTTCTGGAAACACCATATATTTT
CDR3aa: CASRVSGNTIYF

j_gene: TRBJ1-5
d_gene: -
v_gene: TRBV4-1
abundance: -
CDR3nt: TGCGCCAGCAGCCAAGTATTAACCGGGGGTAACAGGTTTGTCCGGAATCAGCCCCAGCATTTT
CDR3aa: CASSQVLTGGNRFVRNQPQHF

j_gene: TRBJ1-5
d_gene: -
v_gene: TRBV4-1
abundance: once
CDR3nt: TGCGCCAGCAGCCCTCCCGGGAGGGTTGGACAGCCCCAGCATTTT
CDR3aa: CASSPPGRVGQPQHF

j_gene: TRBJ2-5
d_gene: -
v_gene: TRBV5-6
abundance: -
CDR3nt: TGTGCCAGCAGCCAGGACACCCAAGAGACCCAGTACTTC
CDR3aa: CASSQDTQETQYF

j_gene: TRBJ2-1
d_gene: TRBD1
v_gene: TRBV7-7
abundance: -
CDR3nt: TGTGCCAGCAGCACCCACAGGGGGCAAGGGAATGAGCAGTTCTTC
CDR3aa: CASSTHRGQGNEQFF